These 10 T cell receptor beta chains originate from one sample sequenced in a study of OX40 agonist ivuxolimab in advanced cancers. Libraries were constructed by the immunoSEQ multiplex PCR assay. As stored in TCRdb, this immuneACCESS dataset retains in-frame rearrangements with V and J assigned. A fraction of the clones does not appear; measured against another copy, unresolved V genes explain less than half of the discrepancy, and the remainder lacks a known reason. This sample is represented by some 100,000 clones; 90% of them were singletons. Jointly, the top ten make up 0.31% of the sample. Sequencing was performed on CD4+ or CD8+ T cells sorted from blood, taken in a trial of the OX40 agonist ivuxolimab. The receptors come from an adult with an advanced solid tumor such as melanoma, head and neck, liver or kidney cancer.

The rearrangement uses TRBV18 and TRBJ1-5; 7 nucleotides line up with TRBD1. V was clipped by 1 base and J by 8 bases; unmatched bases: 11. Germline CDR1 reads KGHSH; CDR2 reads LQKENI. This CDR3 contains 16 residues. The CDR3: CASSPLGQVREKPQHF. CDR3 DNA: TGTGCCAGCTCACCACTTGGACAGGTACGAGAAAAGCCCCAGCATTTT.

This chain links TRBV5-5 with TRBJ2-7; a possible D gene is TRBD1 (5 bases). CDR3 length: 16 residues. Germline V CDR1 and CDR2: SGHKS, YYEKEE (reference sequence). Between the trimmed V and J ends, which lost 3 bases and 2 bases, there was a span of 18 bases. The CDR3 coding sequence is TGTGCCAGCAGCTCGTACCCATTCGACAGTCCCTACGAGCAGTACTTC. It yields the protein CASSSYPFDSPYEQYF.

V is TRBV11-3 and J is TRBJ2-7, with 7 bases fitting TRBD2. In germline, CDR1 is SGHNT, CDR2 YENEEA. The CDR3 runs to 14 residues. The J segment lost 2 bases and the V segment lost 1 base, leaving 2 bases of the junction unmatched. CDR3 region: CASSLGGGTYEQYF. CDR3 coding DNA: TGTGCCAGCAGCTTAGGGGGAGGGACCTACGAGCAGTACTTC.

The chain carries TRBV6-5 and TRBJ2-7, with 8 bases fitting TRBD1. The CDR3 is made up of 12 amino acids. V lost 7 bases, J lost 10 bases, and 9 bases stayed unmatched. Germline V CDR1 and CDR2: MNHEY, SVGAGI. This chain's CDR3 is CASTYGQGQQYF. The CDR3 region has the DNA TGTGCCAGCACCTACGGACAGGGACAACAGTACTTC.

The chain is built from TRBV15 and TRBJ1-4; D uncertain. Trimming took 0 bases from V and 8 from J, leaving 13 bases between them. The CDR3 is 15 residues long. CDR1 LNHNV and CDR2 YYDKDF come from the germline V gene (reference sequence). The CDR3 sequence is CATSRERGQTEKLFF. The CDR3 coding sequence is TGTGCCACCAGCAGAGAGAGAGGGCAGACAGAAAAACTGTTTTTT.

This clone appeared a single time. This chain connects TRBV30 to TRBJ1-6; 7 bases map to TRBD1. V lost 1 base and J lost 7; bases outside the gene matches: 10. In germline, CDR1 is GTSNPN, CDR2 SVGIG (reference sequence). The CDR3 has 16 amino acids. The CDR3 DNA follows: TGTGCCTGGAGTGCTGACAGGGTTGGATTGAATTCACCCCTCCACTTT. This translates into CAWSADRVGLNSPLHF.

V is TRBV28 and J is TRBJ1-2, with TRBD1 as a possible D gene (6 bases). The CDR3 has 13 amino acids. The V gene's germline CDR1 is MDHEN and CDR2 SYDVKM. V lost 5 bases, J lost 12 bases, and 19 bases lay in between. The CDR3 nucleotides are TGTGCCAGCAGTCCCGACCCTATACAGGGCCACACCTTC. Amino acids: CASSPDPIQGHTF.

The chain recombines TRBV4-2 with TRBJ2-3; D call uncertain. Germline CDR1 reads LGHNA; CDR2 reads YNFKEQ. V lost 10 bases, J lost 2 bases, and 19 bases lay in between. This CDR3 has 15 residues. This CDR3 reads CATRRGQGSTDTQYF. CDR3 DNA sequence: TGTGCCACCAGAAGAGGTCAAGGCTCCACAGATACGCAGTATTTT.

The chain recombines TRBV7-2 with TRBJ2-1; D unclear. CDR1 is SGHTA and CDR2 is FQGNSA in the germline V gene. This CDR3 comprises 13 residues. V lost 0 bases and J lost 10, with 10 bases in between. The CDR3 sequence: CASSLAGTIEQFF. The DNA of the CDR3 is TGTGCCAGCAGCTTAGCGGGTACCATAGAGCAGTTCTTC. The full variable domain, completed using reference TRBV7-2 and TRBJ2-1, is GAGVSQSPSNKVTEKGKDVELRCDPISGHTALYWYRQSLGQGLEFLIYFQGNSAPDKSGLPSDRFSAERTGGSVSTLTIQRTQQEDSAVYLCASSLAGTIEQFFGPGTRLTVL.

V usage is TRBV6-1 and J usage is TRBJ1-1; D is unclear. Per germline, CDR1 MNHNS and CDR2 SASEGT. This CDR3 region has 14 residues. V lost 6 bases and J lost 1, with 12 bases in between. The CDR3 DNA reads TGTGCCAGCAGCCTTCAGGTTCAGAACACTGAAGCTTTCTTT. As protein: CASSLQVQNTEAFF.